The sample holds a few counts of the clone carrying this T cell receptor (beta chain). Study processing details: The assay estimated nucleated cells by amplifying reference gene primers. The method was immunoSEQ multiplex PCR; TCRdb's version includes in-frame clones alone and lacks a portion of them. V, J and clone size were drawn from that table, and D and trimming were deduced from the DNA. Among over 130,000 clones, 76% were seen once, and the ten largest hold more than 3.5%. CDR3 length: 14 amino acids. Germline assignment: CDR1 LNHDA and CDR2 SQIVND (reference sequence). V gave up 4 bases and J gave up 5 bases, with 14 bases separating them. The data originate from a study of blood T cell repertoires in COVID-19. Study context: Samples representing acute and convalescent COVID-19 were sourced from the United States, Italy and Spain. T cells, B-cell-depleted T cells, or PBMCs supplied cDNA or gDNA.

The specimen was peripheral blood. This receptor was identified in an elderly woman with active or convalescent COVID-19. The gene calls are TRBV19 and TRBJ1-1, with D perhaps TRBD1 (6 bases). The CDR3 here is CASSTGRGGTEAFF. The CDR3 bases are TGTGCCAGTAGTACGGGGAGAGGGGGAACTGAAGCTTTCTTT.